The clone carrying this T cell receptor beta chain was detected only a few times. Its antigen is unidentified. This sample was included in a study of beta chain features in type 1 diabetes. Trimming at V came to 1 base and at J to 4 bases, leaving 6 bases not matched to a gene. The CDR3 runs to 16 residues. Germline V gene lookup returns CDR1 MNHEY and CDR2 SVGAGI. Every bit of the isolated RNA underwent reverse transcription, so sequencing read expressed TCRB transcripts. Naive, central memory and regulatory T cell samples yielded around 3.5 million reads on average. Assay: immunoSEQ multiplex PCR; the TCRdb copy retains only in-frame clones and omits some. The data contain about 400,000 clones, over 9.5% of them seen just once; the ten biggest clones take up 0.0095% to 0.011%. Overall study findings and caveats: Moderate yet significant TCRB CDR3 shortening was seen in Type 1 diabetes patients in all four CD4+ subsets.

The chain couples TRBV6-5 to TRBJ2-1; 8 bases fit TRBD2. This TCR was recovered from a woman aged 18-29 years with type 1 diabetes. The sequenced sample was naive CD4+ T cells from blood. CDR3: CASSYYREGPYNEQFF. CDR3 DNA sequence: TGTGCCAGCAGTTACTATCGGGAGGGCCCATACAATGAGCAGTTCTTC.